The next 12 T cell receptor beta chains were all read from a single sample in a study of blood T cell repertoires in COVID-19. Method: immunoSEQ multiplex PCR; TCRdb's copy keeps in-frame clones and lacks some. The table includes 100,000 or so clones, about 89% detected once. The sample comprised peripheral blood. The receptors were sampled from a man aged 50 to 59 with active COVID-19.

This chain connects TRBV24-1 to TRBJ2-2; D may be TRBD2 (6 bases). Germline values: CDR1 KGHDR, CDR2 SFDVKD. Trimming took 9 bases from V and 1 from J, leaving 8 bases between them. The CDR3 is 13 residues long. This CDR3 is CATGGVNTGELFF. CDR3 DNA: TGTGCCACCGGCGGGGTGAACACCGGGGAGCTGTTTTTT.

The chain links TRBV10-1 to TRBJ2-3, with D perhaps matching TRBD2 (5 bases). CDR1 is WNHNN and CDR2 is SYGVQD in the germline V gene (reference sequence). The CDR3 sequence is 13 residues long. Trimming pared 5 bases from V and 6 bases from J, leaving 12 bases between. The CDR3 protein is CASSISRADTQYF. The DNA for the CDR3 is TGCGCCAGCAGTATTTCGAGGGCGGATACGCAGTATTTT.

The DNA for the CDR3 is TGCGCCAGCAGCCCTAGCGGGGGTGGGGATACGCAGTATTTT. This translates into CASSPSGGGDTQYF. The J gene is TRBJ2-3, the V gene TRBV5-1, with 10 bases lining up with TRBD2. This CDR3 region has 14 residues. Trimming cost V 4 bases and J 6 bases; bases outside gene matches: 5. The germline V gene encodes CDR1 SGHRS and CDR2 YFSETQ.

The V and J genes are TRBV5-4 and TRBJ2-3; 10 bases match TRBD2. Germline CDR1 and CDR2: SGHNT and YYREEE (reference sequence). The CDR3 is 14 amino acids. V shed 4 bases, J shed 5 bases, and the junction held 4 bases outside the gene matches. The CDR3 region is CASSQRLAGDTQYF. CDR3 bases: TGTGCCAGCAGCCAAAGACTAGCGGGAGATACGCAGTATTTT.

The chain joins TRBV6-1 to TRBJ2-7; 7 bases agree with TRBD2. This CDR3 region has 15 residues. Unmatched junction bases numbered 6, after V lost 0 bases and J lost 4 bases. Germline V CDR1 and CDR2: MNHNS, SASEGT. CDR3 region: CASSEANLAVYEQYV. In DNA form, the CDR3 reads TGTGCCAGCAGTGAAGCGAACCTAGCGGTTTACGAGCAGTACGTC.

This chain joins TRBV11-2 and TRBJ2-3; D uncertain. The CDR3 loop spans 13 amino acids. V lost 1 base and J lost 6, with 8 bases in between. CDR1 and CDR2 (germline): SGHAT, FQNNGV. The CDR3 loop is CASSLVSYDTQYF. The CDR3 DNA reads TGTGCCAGCAGCTTAGTATCCTATGATACGCAGTATTTT.

The rearrangement links TRBV25-1 to TRBJ2-3; D ambiguous. Looked up from germline, CDR1 is MGHDK and CDR2 is SYGVNS. With 5 bases removed from V and 0 bases from J, the gap between germline ends came to 6 bases. The CDR3 extends over 13 amino acids. The CDR3 DNA sequence: TGTGCCAGCAGTTTCTACAGCACAGATACGCAGTATTTT. Translating it yields CASSFYSTDTQYF.

The chain recombines TRBV19 with TRBJ1-2; tentative D call: TRBD1 (5 bases). Per the germline V gene, CDR1 is LNHDA and CDR2 is SQIVND (reference sequence). V was trimmed by 8 bases and J by 1 base, leaving 11 bases between them. The CDR3 consists of 13 residues. The CDR3 sequence is CASQRGSNYGYTF. Here the CDR3 DNA reads TGTGCCAGTCAAAGGGGCAGTAACTATGGCTACACCTTC.

This rearrangement joins TRBV19 to TRBJ2-5; the D is unclear. V was cut by 2 bases and J by 4 bases, with 8 bases left in between. Per germline, CDR1 LNHDA and CDR2 SQIVND (reference sequence). The CDR3 covers 13 residues. This CDR3 reads CASSITRRETQYF. The CDR3 DNA reads TGTGCCAGTAGTATAACGAGGAGAGAGACCCAGTACTTC.

This sequence joins TRBV29-1 and TRBJ2-5; D might be TRBD2 (6 bases). V shed 4 bases and J shed 2 bases, with 20 bases lying between them. The CDR3 runs 16 residues. CDR1 is SQVTM, CDR2 ANQGSEA, per germline. This chain's CDR3 is CSVGSNRLAEQETQYF. The CDR3 bases are TGCAGCGTTGGGTCTAACCGGTTAGCGGAACAAGAGACCCAGTACTTC.

This chain uses TRBV19 with TRBJ2-3, with 7 bases lining up with TRBD2. Per germline, CDR1 LNHDA and CDR2 SQIVND (reference sequence). The CDR3 is 15 amino acids. After removal of 10 bases from V and 0 bases from J, the junction contained 10 bases not matched to a gene. The CDR3 region has the DNA TGTGCCACCCAACCGCCAGCGGGAAGCACAGATACGCAGTATTTT. It specifies CATQPPAGSTDTQYF. Supplemented by reference TRBV19 and TRBJ2-3, the full variable domain reads DGGITQSPKYLFRKEGQNVTLSCEQNLNHDAMYWYRQDPGQGLRLIYYSQIVNDFQKGDIAEGYSVSREKKESFPLTVTSAQKNPTAFYLCATQPPAGSTDTQYFGPGTRLTVL.

V gene TRBV7-2 combines with J gene TRBJ1-3; TRBD1 matches at 9 bases. Unmatched junction bases numbered 5, after V lost 1 base and J lost 4 bases. The CDR3 loop spans 16 amino acids. Germline CDR1 and CDR2: SGHTA and FQGNSA. The CDR3 loop is CASSLDGTGGGNTIYF. The CDR3 nucleotides read TGTGCCAGCAGCTTAGATGGCACAGGGGGCGGAAACACCATATATTTT.